This T cell receptor (beta chain) was retrieved from a study of early T cells in non-severe SARS-CoV-2 infection. Looked up from germline, CDR1 is MNHEY and CDR2 is SVGEGT. Trimming pared 2 bases from V and 9 bases from J, leaving 11 bases between. This CDR3 has 14 residues. TCRdb used MiXCR to reprocess the 5' RACE reads, holding one entry per CDR3 protein. The sample has fewer than 55,000 distinct CDR3 sequences, 11% seen once. Source material: whole blood. The sequence was obtained from an adult who was a healthcare worker with PCR-confirmed SARS-CoV-2 infection or an uninfected control (not recorded which). The gene calls are TRBV6-2 or TRBV6-3 and TRBJ1-6; D remains unclear. The CDR3 nucleotides read TGTGCCAGCAGTTACCATCTTGTAACTTCACCCCTCCACTTT. It translates to CASSYHLVTSPLHF.